These 25 T cell receptor beta chains came from one sample sequenced in a study of blood T cells in healthy people across ages. The use of a sample-barcoded 5' primer and a J-beta primer mix characterized a second PCR of about 7 to 12 cycles. Each CDR3 protein gets one entry after TCRdb re-called the 5' RACE reads with MiXCR. This sample has about 1.8 million distinct CDR3 sequences, with 49% found just once. The sequenced sample was blood. The origin of the receptors is a woman aged 40 to 50 in good health.

The chain joins TRBV5-4 to TRBJ1-5; the D is unclear. CDR1 is SGHNT, CDR2 YYREEE, per germline (reference sequence). V was shortened by 1 base and J by 6 bases, with 5 bases between the two germline ends. This CDR3 has 12 amino acids. CDR3 residues: CASSLKFQPQHF. Here the CDR3 DNA reads TGTGCCAGCAGCTTGAAGTTTCAGCCCCAGCATTTT.

This chain joins TRBV5-8 and TRBJ1-2; D is ambiguous. The germline gives CDR1 SGHTS, CDR2 YDEGEE. The V end lost 5 bases, the J end lost 5 bases, and 10 bases lay between the germline ends. The CDR3 runs to 12 residues. CDR3 bases: TGTGCCAGCAGTGCATACCTATATGGCTACACCTTC. Translating it yields CASSAYLYGYTF. The entire variable domain, with the rest obtained from reference TRBV5-8 and TRBJ1-2, is as follows: EAGVTQSPTHLIKTRGQQATLRCSPISGHTSVYWYQQALGLGLQFLLWYDEGEERNRGNFPPRFSGRQFPNYSSELNVNALELEDSALYLCASSAYLYGYTFGSGTRLTVV.

The V gene is TRBV6-2 or TRBV6-3, the J gene TRBJ2-7; 7 nucleotides align to TRBD1. This CDR3 spans 18 amino acids. Germline-derived CDR1 and CDR2 are MNHEY and SVGEGT. V lost 6 bases, J lost 3 bases, and 20 bases stayed unmatched. The CDR3 is CASSPNLGTVLAGYEQYF. Written as DNA, the CDR3 is TGTGCCAGCAGCCCAAACCTCGGGACAGTTCTTGCGGGCTACGAGCAGTACTTC.

The V gene is TRBV7-2, the J gene TRBJ2-3; 11 nucleotides agree with TRBD2. The CDR3 loop spans 17 amino acids. The V segment lost 3 bases and the J segment 6 bases; nucleotides outside the gene matches: 11. Germline V gives CDR1 SGHTA, CDR2 FQGNSA. The CDR3 is CASSLRLAGHDMDTQYF. DNA of the CDR3: TGTGCCAGCAGCTTGAGACTAGCGGGGCATGACATGGATACGCAGTATTTT.

The chain joins TRBV7-2 to TRBJ2-4; 11 nucleotides agree with TRBD2. The ends lost 1 base at V and 3 bases at J; junction bases unmatched: 8. The CDR3 covers 18 residues. CDR1 SGHTA and CDR2 FQGNSA come from the germline V gene. For the CDR3, the DNA is TGTGCCAGCAGCTTAGATCCTAGCGGGGGGACCTTCAAAAACATTCAGTACTTC. Encoded protein: CASSLDPSGGTFKNIQYF.

The chain combines TRBV7-2 with TRBJ2-6, with D perhaps TRBD1 (6 bases). CDR1 is SGHTA, CDR2 FQGNSA, per germline. The CDR3 is made up of 16 amino acids. Trimming stripped 5 bases from V and 2 bases from J, with 13 bases between. The CDR3 protein is CASSRWTAPGANVLTF. CDR3 coding DNA: TGTGCCAGCAGCCGTTGGACAGCCCCTGGGGCCAACGTCCTGACTTTC.

This clonotype has only one observation. The gene calls are TRBV4-2 and TRBJ2-7, with D perhaps matching TRBD1 or TRBD2 (5 bases each). CDR3 length equals 15 residues. V was cut by 2 bases and J by 10 bases, with 21 bases left in between. Germline V gene sequence: CDR1 LGHNA, CDR2 YNFKEQ. CDR3 sequence reads: CASSQSEGNGEAQYF. The CDR3 DNA reads as TGTGCCAGCAGCCAAAGTGAGGGGAACGGAGAGGCCCAGTACTTC.

J is TRBJ2-7 and V is TRBV7-2; TRBD2 matches 15 bases. V lost 0 bases to trimming and J lost 12 bases; unmatched junction nucleotides: 6. Per germline, CDR1 SGHTA and CDR2 FQGNSA. The length of the CDR3 is 15 residues. The DNA for the CDR3 is TGTGCCAGCAGCTTAGCGTGGACTAGCGGGGGGGCGGTGTACTTC. Amino acid sequence: CASSLAWTSGGAVYF. Full variable domain (rest looked up from reference TRBV7-2 and TRBJ2-7): GAGVSQSPSNKVTEKGKDVELRCDPISGHTALYWYRQSLGQGLEFLIYFQGNSAPDKSGLPSDRFSAERTGGSVSTLTIQRTQQEDSAVYLCASSLAWTSGGAVYFGPGTRLTVT.

The chain links TRBV20-1 to TRBJ2-7; no clear D gene. V lost 3 bases and J lost 5, with 11 bases in between. This CDR3 is 12 amino acids long. The germline CDR1 and CDR2 sequences are DFQATT and SNEGSKA (reference sequence). CDR3 sequence: CSARGDNNEQYF. CDR3 nucleotide sequence: TGCAGTGCTAGGGGCGACAACAACGAGCAGTACTTC.

This chain uses TRBV4-2 with TRBJ1-5; 11 positions match TRBD1. The CDR3 loop spans 16 amino acids. CDR1 and CDR2 (germline): LGHNA, YNFKEQ. J lost 6 bases, V lost 0 bases, and 4 bases had no gene match. This CDR3 reads CASSQDAGQGVQPQHF. The CDR3 region has the DNA TGTGCCAGCAGCCAAGATGCGGGACAGGGGGTTCAGCCCCAGCATTTT.

The V gene is TRBV10-3, the J gene TRBJ1-1, with a tentative D call TRBD1 (5 bases). V gave up 3 bases and J gave up 1 base, with 6 bases separating them. Germline V gene lookup returns CDR1 ENHRY and CDR2 SYGVKD. This CDR3 spans 13 amino acids. The CDR3 reads CAISDQGNTEAFF. The CDR3 DNA sequence: TGTGCCATCAGTGATCAGGGGAACACTGAAGCTTTCTTT.

The V call is TRBV6-1, the J call TRBJ2-1; 9 positions match TRBD2. This CDR3 is 14 amino acids long. Germline assignment: CDR1 MNHNS and CDR2 SASEGT. Trimming removed 6 bases from V and 10 bases from J; junction bases left unmatched: 10. The CDR3 here is CASRGSGGTYEQFF. CDR3 nucleotide sequence: TGTGCCAGCAGAGGTAGCGGGGGAACCTACGAGCAGTTCTTC.

In its sample, this clonotype was seen a few times. V is TRBV5-1 and J is TRBJ2-3; 7 nucleotides agree with TRBD1. In germline, CDR1 is SGHRS, CDR2 YFSETQ. CDR3 size: 15 residues. J was trimmed by 5 bases and V by 4 bases; bases with no gene match: 10. CDR3 amino acids: CASSIQGSGIDTQYF. The DNA for the CDR3 is TGCGCCAGCAGCATACAGGGGTCCGGGATAGATACGCAGTATTTT. Filled out from reference TRBV5-1 and TRBJ2-3, the complete variable domain reads KAGVTQTPRYLIKTRGQQVTLSCSPISGHRSVSWYQQTPGQGLQFLFEYFSETQRNKGNFPGRFSGRQFSNSRSEMNVSTLELGDSALYLCASSIQGSGIDTQYFGPGTRLTVL.

J is TRBJ2-3 and V is TRBV20-1, with D uncertain. The V end lost 0 bases, the J end lost 3 bases, and 34 bases lay between the germline ends. The CDR3 consists of 22 residues. Per the germline V gene, CDR1 is DFQATT and CDR2 is SNEGSKA (reference sequence). The CDR3 protein is CSARDETGQISPDDFYTDTQYF. The CDR3 DNA follows: TGCAGTGCTAGAGATGAGACTGGGCAGATTAGCCCCGATGATTTCTATACAGATACGCAGTATTTT.

This clonotype occurred a few times. The chain links TRBV6-4 to TRBJ1-5; weak D call: TRBD1 (6 bases). Germline V gene sequence: CDR1 MRHNA, CDR2 SNTAGT. CDR3 length: 15 residues. Trimming took off 4 bases at V and 2 bases at J, with 12 bases between the two ends. CDR3 coding DNA: TGTGCCAGCAGTGCCCAAGGGGGTGGCAATCAGCCCCAGCATTTT. It is translated as CASSAQGGGNQPQHF.

This clonotype was detected once. As DNA, the CDR3 is TGTGCCAGCAGCTTACACAGGGGGTTGGACCAGCCCCAGCATTTT. Translation gives CASSLHRGLDQPQHF. This chain uses TRBV7-8 with TRBJ1-5, with 8 positions matching TRBD1. Germline CDR1 is SGHVS and CDR2 is FQNEAQ. The CDR3 consists of 15 residues. The trim removed 2 bases at V and 7 bases at J, leaving 7 bases unmatched.

This chain links TRBV9 with TRBJ2-1, with D perhaps being TRBD1 or TRBD2 (5 bases each). The CDR3 length is 11 residues. V was cut by 7 bases and J by 8 bases, with 10 bases left in between. Germline CDR1 and CDR2: SGDLS and YYNGEE. The CDR3 DNA reads TGTGCCAGCGGGACGACCCATGAGCAGTTCTTC. The encoded protein is CASGTTHEQFF.

This clonotype occurred a few times. This rearrangement joins TRBV12-3 or TRBV12-4 to TRBJ2-1; D perhaps matches TRBD2 (5 bases). Trimming removed 1 base from V and 5 bases from J, with 12 bases in between. The CDR3 is made up of 15 amino acids. The CDR3 protein is CASSLEVGAHNEQFF. CDR3 nucleotides: TGTGCCAGCAGTTTAGAAGTGGGAGCACACAATGAGCAGTTCTTC.

This chain links TRBV20-1 with TRBJ2-1; D tentatively fits TRBD1 or TRBD2 (5 bases each). Germline loops: CDR1 DFQATT, CDR2 SNEGSKA (reference sequence). The CDR3 totals 12 residues. Trimming left V 1 base short and J 10 bases short, with 11 bases between. The CDR3 coding sequence is TGCAGTGCTAGAGGGGACGGCGGAGAGCAGTTCTTC. Its protein product is CSARGDGGEQFF.

The table lists this clonotype with a few counts. This sequence joins TRBV10-2 and TRBJ2-5, with 9 bases that match TRBD1. The DNA end is a closer match to TRBJ2-7, so the J assignment may be wrong. Germline assignment: CDR1 WSHSY and CDR2 SAAADI. This CDR3 is built from 13 residues. The CDR3, as DNA: TGCGCCAGCAGGGACAGGGGCGGGGACGAGCAGTACTTC. Protein: CASRDRGGDEQYF.

The V and J genes are TRBV20-1 and TRBJ2-7; 9 bases agree with TRBD2. J was trimmed by 0 bases and V by 6 bases; bases with no gene match: 9. The CDR3 is made up of 15 amino acids. CDR1 is DFQATT, CDR2 SNEGSKA, per germline (reference sequence). CDR3 DNA sequence: TGCAGTGCCATTAATGCGGGGGGGAGCTCCTACGAGCAGTACTTC. It translates to CSAINAGGSSYEQYF.

This CDR3 is CSARGQGIYGYTF. As DNA, the CDR3 is TGCAGTGCTAGAGGACAGGGTATCTATGGCTACACCTTC. J is TRBJ1-2 and V is TRBV20-1; 7 nucleotides align to TRBD1. The CDR3 length is 13 residues. CDR1 and CDR2 from the germline V gene are DFQATT and SNEGSKA (reference sequence). Trimming at V came to 1 base and at J to 4 bases, leaving 3 bases not matched to a gene.

This clonotype was counted once. The V gene is TRBV7-3, the J gene TRBJ2-5; tentative D call: TRBD2 (6 bases). Germline assignment: CDR1 SGHTA and CDR2 FQGTGA. Trimming shortened V by 5 bases and J by 5 bases, and 18 bases separated the two germline ends. There are 15 residues in the CDR3. The CDR3 bases are TGTGCCAGCAGCGCCCTAGGAGGGCCCGGCGAGACCCAGTACTTC. Translation gives CASSALGGPGETQYF.

The chain employs TRBV6-5 and TRBJ1-5, with TRBD1 as a possible D gene (6 bases). This CDR3 is built from 18 residues. The V end was cut by 0 bases, the J end by 6 bases, with 21 bases between. The germline V gene encodes CDR1 MNHEY and CDR2 SVGAGI. DNA of the CDR3: TGTGCCAGCAGTTACTCGGGTGCAGGGGCGAGATCACGTCAGCCCCAGCATTTT. Its translation is CASSYSGAGARSRQPQHF.

J is TRBJ1-2 and V is TRBV4-1, with D unclear. The CDR3 spans 16 residues. CDR1 is MGHRA and CDR2 is YSYEKL in the germline V gene. The V end was cut by 1 base, the J end by 3 bases, with 15 bases between. CDR3 sequence (DNA): TGCGCCAGCAGCCAAGGTTTGCTTCGGCGAGACTATGGCTACACCTTC. Translated, it gives CASSQGLLRRDYGYTF.